Presented here are 22 T cell receptor beta chains from one specimen sequenced in a study of blood T cell repertoires in COVID-19. TCRdb's table, derived via immunoSEQ multiplex PCR, lists solely in-frame clones and lacks some. The sample contains roughly 220,000 clones, about 88% of which appear only once. The material sequenced was peripheral blood. The receptors shown here come from a woman between 45 and 60 years old with COVID-19, enrolled during active disease.

This clone showed up just a few times. This chain connects TRBV5-5 to TRBJ2-2, with D unclear. V was cut by 4 bases and J by 5 bases, with 12 bases left in between. This CDR3 is 14 amino acids long. Looked up from germline, CDR1 is SGHKS and CDR2 is YYEKEE (reference sequence). The CDR3 nucleotides read TGTGCCAGCAGCCCAGAAACCGTGACCGGGGAGCTGTTTTTT. Translated, it gives CASSPETVTGELFF.

The J gene is TRBJ2-7, the V gene TRBV12-3 or TRBV12-4, with 8 bases identical to TRBD1. V gave up 10 bases and J gave up 2 bases; unmatched junction bases: 4. The CDR3 spans 12 residues. The CDR3 coding sequence is TGTGCCATCCGGACAGGGACCTACGAGCAGTACTTC. Translating it yields CAIRTGTYEQYF.

The chain carries TRBV7-2 and TRBJ1-5; 11 nucleotides match TRBD1. Trimming took 3 bases from V and 6 from J; bases not matched to a gene: 7. The germline V gene encodes CDR1 SGHTA and CDR2 FQGNSA. The CDR3 is 16 amino acids. The CDR3 sequence: CASSFTGTGGTQPQHF. In DNA form, the CDR3 reads TGTGCCAGCAGCTTCACCGGGACAGGGGGTACTCAGCCCCAGCATTTT.

The rearrangement links TRBV9 to TRBJ2-2; maybe TRBD2 (6 bases). The V end was cut by 0 bases, the J end by 5 bases, with 14 bases between. The CDR3 has 16 residues. Germline loops: CDR1 SGDLS, CDR2 YYNGEE. The CDR3 spells CASSVGWTTGTGELFF. Here the CDR3 DNA reads TGTGCCAGCAGCGTAGGGTGGACTACGGGGACCGGGGAGCTGTTTTTT.

The chain uses TRBV6-5 and TRBJ1-5; D unresolved. The germline V gene has CDR1 MNHEY and CDR2 SVGAGI. The V and J ends lost 6 bases and 3 bases respectively, with 12 bases between them. CDR3 length: 14 amino acids. This chain's CDR3 is CASSRRDLNQPQHF. The CDR3 nucleotides read TGTGCCAGCAGCCGCCGGGATCTCAATCAGCCCCAGCATTTT.

J is TRBJ2-1 and V is TRBV27, with a weak D call TRBD1 (5 bases). This CDR3 spans 13 amino acids. Germline-derived CDR1 and CDR2 are MNHEY and SMNVEV (reference sequence). V lost 4 bases to trimming and J lost 9 bases, with 13 bases between them. The CDR3 loop reads CASSSPGRGEQFF. Written as DNA, the CDR3 is TGTGCCAGCAGTTCCCCAGGGCGAGGTGAGCAGTTCTTC.

This chain links TRBV6-2 or TRBV6-3 with TRBJ1-2; D call uncertain. Deletions cut 5 bases from V and 4 bases from J, with 17 bases between. Germline CDR1 and CDR2: MNHEY and SVGEGT. The CDR3 sequence is 15 residues long. The CDR3 region is CASSLLITDPYGYTF. The CDR3 DNA reads TGTGCCAGCAGTCTATTAATAACAGACCCCTATGGCTACACCTTC.

This rearrangement joins TRBV10-3 to TRBJ2-3; 9 nucleotides match TRBD2. V lost 5 bases and J lost 4; bases outside the gene matches: 7. Per the germline V gene, CDR1 is ENHRY and CDR2 is SYGVKD. This CDR3 contains 15 residues. CDR3 region: CAISQLLAGSDTQYF. In DNA, the CDR3 is TGTGCCATCAGTCAGTTACTAGCGGGCTCAGATACGCAGTATTTT.

The chain combines TRBV6-5 with TRBJ2-7, with D hard to call. CDR3 size: 13 residues. The germline V gene has CDR1 MNHEY and CDR2 SVGAGI. V dropped 5 bases and J dropped 3 bases, with 11 bases sitting between them. The CDR3 region is CASSMAANYEQYV. CDR3 nucleotide sequence: TGTGCCAGCAGTATGGCGGCGAACTACGAGCAGTACGTC.

This chain uses TRBV11-2 with TRBJ2-1; 11 bases align to TRBD2. V lost 6 bases, J lost 6 bases, and 7 bases stayed unmatched. Germline CDR1 reads SGHAT; CDR2 reads FQNNGV. The CDR3 runs to 15 residues. CDR3 in amino acids: CASSIAGGQANEQFF. The DNA of the CDR3 is TGTGCCAGCAGTATAGCGGGGGGGCAAGCCAATGAGCAGTTCTTC.

This clone was observed once. CDR3 region: CASSAWGGLNTEAFF. The CDR3 DNA follows: TGTGCCAGCAGCGCGTGGGGAGGGCTGAACACTGAAGCTTTCTTT. This chain connects TRBV28 to TRBJ1-1; no clear D gene. The CDR3 totals 15 residues. CDR1 and CDR2 from the germline V gene are MDHEN and SYDVKM. Trimming took 6 bases from V and 0 from J, leaving 14 bases between them.

The chain employs TRBV6-5 and TRBJ2-1; 9 bases fit TRBD2. The CDR3 length is 14 residues. CDR1 and CDR2 (germline): MNHEY, SVGAGI. Trimming at V came to 6 bases and at J to 5 bases, leaving 5 bases not matched to a gene. DNA for the CDR3: TGTGCCAGCAGCTTTAGCGGGGGCAACAATGAGCAGTTCTTC. It encodes CASSFSGGNNEQFF.

This rearrangement joins TRBV30 to TRBJ2-2; a weak D match, TRBD1 (6 bases). V was cut by 4 bases and J by 5 bases, with 14 bases left in between. The CDR3 has 14 residues. Germline CDR1 and CDR2: GTSNPN and SVGIG (reference sequence). CDR3: CAWIRQRGTGELFF. The DNA for the CDR3 is TGTGCCTGGATTAGGCAAAGGGGGACCGGGGAGCTGTTTTTT.

In this sample, this clone turned up a few times. V is TRBV5-6 and J is TRBJ1-5; D is unclear. Germline V lookup: CDR1 SGHDT, CDR2 YYEEEE. Deletions cut 0 bases from V and 6 bases from J, with 10 bases between. This CDR3 is 14 amino acids long. In nucleotides, the CDR3 is TGTGCCAGCAGCTTGGCCGGGCGGGTTCAGCCCCAGCATTTT. This translates into CASSLAGRVQPQHF.

The chain carries TRBV12-5 and TRBJ2-7; 7 bases agree with TRBD1. Germline values: CDR1 LGHNT, CDR2 FRNRAP. This CDR3 is 14 amino acids long. V dropped 4 bases and J dropped 3; count of bases not matched to a gene: 6. The CDR3 DNA follows: TGTGCTAGTGGTTCCCGGGACAGCCTCTACGAGCAGTACTTC. As protein: CASGSRDSLYEQYF.

There are many counts of this clone. The rearrangement uses TRBV11-2 and TRBJ2-7; 7 bases match TRBD1. Germline trimming cut 2 bases from V and 3 bases from J; bases unmatched to any gene: 7. CDR1 and CDR2 from the germline V gene are SGHAT and FQNNGV. The CDR3 consists of 15 residues. CDR3 DNA: TGTGCCAGCAGCTTACTCCCAGGGGGAATCTACGAGCAGTACTTC. Translation gives CASSLLPGGIYEQYF. Drawing the rest from reference TRBV11-2 and TRBJ2-7, the complete variable domain is EAGVAQSPRYKIIEKRQSVAFWCNPISGHATLYWYQQILGQGPKLLIQFQNNGVVDDSQLPKDRFSAERLKGVDSTLKIQPAKLEDSAVYLCASSLLPGGIYEQYFGPGTRLTVT.

The gene calls are TRBV11-3 and TRBJ2-1; TRBD2 matches 8 bases. With 6 bases clipped from V and 0 bases from J, the junction kept 10 bases outside the gene matches. Germline CDR1 is SGHNT and CDR2 is YENEEA. The CDR3 is 17 residues long. Here the CDR3 reads CASRGPAGVTSYNEQFF. The CDR3 nucleotides are TGTGCCAGCAGAGGGCCAGCGGGGGTGACCTCCTACAATGAGCAGTTCTTC.

This chain links TRBV6-5 with TRBJ1-4, with D maybe TRBD1 (5 bases). The CDR3 has 14 amino acids. The V gene lost 6 bases and the J gene lost 8 bases, with 16 bases spanning the gap. Per the germline V gene, CDR1 is MNHEY and CDR2 is SVGAGI. The CDR3 spells CASRFQGKREKLFF. The CDR3 nucleotides read TGTGCCAGCAGATTCCAGGGCAAGAGGGAAAAACTGTTTTTT.

The chain couples TRBV27 to TRBJ2-7; TRBD1 matches at 8 bases. There are 14 residues in the CDR3. The junction had 3 bases not matched to a gene; V was cut back by 3 bases and J by 2 bases. Germline V gene data show CDR1 as MNHEY and CDR2 as SMNVEV (reference sequence). The CDR3 sequence is CASSFQTGAYEQYF. The CDR3, as DNA: TGTGCCAGCAGTTTTCAGACAGGGGCCTACGAGCAGTACTTC.

V is TRBV6-4 and J is TRBJ2-7; TRBD1 agrees at 9 bases. From germline, CDR1 is MRHNA and CDR2 SNTAGT. V lost 0 bases and J lost 4; bases outside the gene matches: 7. This CDR3 region has 16 residues. DNA of the CDR3: TGTGCCAGCAGTGACTCAAAGACAGGGGGACTGTACGAGCAGTACTTC. Residues: CASSDSKTGGLYEQYF.

The chain combines TRBV30 with TRBJ1-1, with D hard to call. Germline CDR1 GTSNPN, CDR2 SVGIG (reference sequence). Trimming cost V 5 bases and J 1 base, with 5 bases left between them. The CDR3 loop spans 11 amino acids. CDR3 sequence: CAWLRNTEAFF. In DNA, the CDR3 is TGTGCCTGGCTAAGGAACACTGAAGCTTTCTTT.

The V and J genes are TRBV6-5 and TRBJ2-2; the match to TRBD1 covers 8 bases. V shed 6 bases and J 0 bases; nucleotides not matched to a gene: 3. In germline, CDR1 is MNHEY, CDR2 SVGAGI. CDR3 length equals 15 residues. The CDR3 spells CASSQGATNTGELFF. The CDR3 region has the DNA TGTGCCAGCAGCCAGGGGGCGACGAACACCGGGGAGCTGTTTTTT.